This T cell receptor (beta chain) emerged from a study of cytomegalovirus exposure and HLA in healthy donors. The wider study: The approximately 720 first-cohort repertoires and the approximately 130 validation repertoires shared the same platform, a later analysis reported. Notes on the study in general: In vitro work confirmed that three CMV-associated chains recognize CMV antigens.

Only in-frame clones appear in the TCRdb table, and some are missing; sequencing was by immunoSEQ multiplex PCR. The sample carries 150,000 to 200,000 clones, roughly 86% recorded once. With regard to this clone: What it binds is unknown.

This TCR was sampled from a woman aged 18-35 years in good health and CMV-seronegative. Source material: PBMCs.

The chain's CDR3 is CSVEVQVNVLTF. The CDR3, as DNA: TGCAGCGTTGAAGTTCAGGTCAACGTCCTGACTTTC. The V call is TRBV29-1, the J call TRBJ2-6; D remains unclear. This CDR3 contains 12 residues. V lost 1 base and J lost 9, with 7 bases in between. Germline V CDR1 and CDR2: SQVTM, ANQGSEA.